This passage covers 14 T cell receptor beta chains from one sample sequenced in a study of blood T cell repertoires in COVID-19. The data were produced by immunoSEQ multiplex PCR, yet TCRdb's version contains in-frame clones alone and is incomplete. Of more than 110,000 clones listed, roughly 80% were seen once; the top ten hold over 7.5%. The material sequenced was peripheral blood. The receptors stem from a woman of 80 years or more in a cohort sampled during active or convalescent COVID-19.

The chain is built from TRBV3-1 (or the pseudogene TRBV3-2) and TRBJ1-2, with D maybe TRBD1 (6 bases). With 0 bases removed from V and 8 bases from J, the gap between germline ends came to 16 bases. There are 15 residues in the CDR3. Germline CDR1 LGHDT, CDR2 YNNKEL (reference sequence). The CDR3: CASSQDLLGAQGYTF. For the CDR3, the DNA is TGTGCCAGCAGCCAAGATTTATTGGGGGCACAGGGCTACACCTTC.

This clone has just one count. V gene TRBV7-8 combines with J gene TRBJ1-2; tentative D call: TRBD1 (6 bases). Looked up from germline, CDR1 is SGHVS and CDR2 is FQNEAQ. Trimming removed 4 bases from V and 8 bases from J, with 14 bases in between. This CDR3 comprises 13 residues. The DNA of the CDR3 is TGTGCCAGCAGCTCGGACAGAGAAAGGGGCTACACCTTC. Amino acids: CASSSDRERGYTF.

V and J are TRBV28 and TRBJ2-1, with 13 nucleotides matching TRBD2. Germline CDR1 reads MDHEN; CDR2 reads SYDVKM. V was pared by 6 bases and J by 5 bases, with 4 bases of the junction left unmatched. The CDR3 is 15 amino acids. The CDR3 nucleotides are TGTGCCAGCAGACTAGCGGGGGGGGCCAACAATGAGCAGTTCTTC. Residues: CASRLAGGANNEQFF.

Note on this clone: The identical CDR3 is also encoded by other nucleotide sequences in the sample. CDR3: CASSLGGSSYNEQFF. The CDR3 coding sequence is TGCGCCAGCAGCTTGGGAGGAAGCTCCTACAATGAGCAGTTCTTC. The chain joins TRBV5-1 to TRBJ2-1, with D unresolved. CDR1 and CDR2 from the germline V gene are SGHRS and YFSETQ. Trimming cost V 0 bases and J 0 bases, with 7 bases left between them. The CDR3 length is 15 residues. Using reference TRBV5-1 and TRBJ2-1 for the parts outside the CDR3, the full variable domain is KAGVTQTPRYLIKTRGQQVTLSCSPISGHRSVSWYQQTPGQGLQFLFEYFSETQRNKGNFPGRFSGRQFSNSRSEMNVSTLELGDSALYLCASSLGGSSYNEQFFGPGTRLTVL.

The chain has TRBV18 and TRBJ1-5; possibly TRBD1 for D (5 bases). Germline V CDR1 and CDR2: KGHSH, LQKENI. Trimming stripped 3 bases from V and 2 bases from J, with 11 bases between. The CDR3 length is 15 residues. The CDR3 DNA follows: TGTGCCAGCTCACCCGACAGTCTTGGCAATCAGCCCCAGCATTTT. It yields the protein CASSPDSLGNQPQHF.

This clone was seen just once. Here the CDR3 DNA reads TGTGCCAGCAGCCTAAGGGGACAAATCGCTGAAGCTTTCTTT. Translated: CASSLRGQIAEAFF. The chain joins TRBV3-1 (or the pseudogene TRBV3-2) to TRBJ1-1; a weak D match, TRBD1 (6 bases). Germline assignment: CDR1 LGHDT and CDR2 YNNKEL (reference sequence). Between the trimmed V and J ends, which lost 4 bases and 6 bases, there was a span of 15 bases. CDR3 length: 14 residues.

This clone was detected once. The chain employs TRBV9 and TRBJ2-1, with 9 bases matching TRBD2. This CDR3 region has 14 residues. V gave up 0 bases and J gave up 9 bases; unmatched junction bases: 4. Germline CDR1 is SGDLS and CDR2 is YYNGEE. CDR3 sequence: CASSVARTSVEQFF. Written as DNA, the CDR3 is TGTGCCAGCAGCGTAGCGAGGACTAGCGTTGAGCAGTTCTTC.

The CDR3 coding sequence is TGTGCCAGCAGCCCCCGAGGGGGAAACACCATATATTTT. Translation: CASSPRGGNTIYF. The chain employs TRBV9 and TRBJ1-3, with no clear D. The germline V gene encodes CDR1 SGDLS and CDR2 YYNGEE. The germline V and J ends were trimmed by 4 bases and 4 bases, with 9 bases remaining between them. The CDR3 runs to 13 residues.

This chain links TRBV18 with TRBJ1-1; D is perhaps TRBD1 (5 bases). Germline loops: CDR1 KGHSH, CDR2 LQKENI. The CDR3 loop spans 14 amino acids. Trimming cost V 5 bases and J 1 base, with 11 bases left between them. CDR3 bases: TGTGCCAGCTCAAGGACATCCGAGAACACTGAAGCTTTCTTT. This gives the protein CASSRTSENTEAFF.

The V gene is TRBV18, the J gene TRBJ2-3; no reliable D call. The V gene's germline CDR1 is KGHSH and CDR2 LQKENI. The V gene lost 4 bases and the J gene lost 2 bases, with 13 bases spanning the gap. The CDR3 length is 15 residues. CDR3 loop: CASSRAGPITDTQYF. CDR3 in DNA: TGTGCCAGCTCACGGGCAGGTCCTATCACAGATACGCAGTATTTT.

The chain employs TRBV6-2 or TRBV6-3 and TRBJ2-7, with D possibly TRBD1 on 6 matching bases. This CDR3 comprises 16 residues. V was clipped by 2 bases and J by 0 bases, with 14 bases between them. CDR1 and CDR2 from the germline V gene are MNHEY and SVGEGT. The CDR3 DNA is TGTGCCAGCAGTTACCGGATGGGGGCCTTCTCCTACGAGCAGTACGTC. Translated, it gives CASSYRMGAFSYEQYV.

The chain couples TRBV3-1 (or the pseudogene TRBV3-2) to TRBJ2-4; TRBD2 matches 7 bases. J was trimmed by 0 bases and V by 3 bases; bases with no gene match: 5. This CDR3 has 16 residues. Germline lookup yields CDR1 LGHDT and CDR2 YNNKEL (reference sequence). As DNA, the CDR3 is TGTGCCAGCAGCCAGCGCGGGGGTCTAGCCAAAAACATTCAGTACTTC. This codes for CASSQRGGLAKNIQYF.

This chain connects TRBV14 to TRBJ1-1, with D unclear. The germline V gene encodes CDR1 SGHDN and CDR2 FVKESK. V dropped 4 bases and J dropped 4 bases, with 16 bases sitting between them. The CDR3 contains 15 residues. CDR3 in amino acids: CASSLARGLGTEAFF. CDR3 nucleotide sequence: TGTGCCAGCAGCCTCGCGAGAGGTTTGGGCACTGAAGCTTTCTTT.

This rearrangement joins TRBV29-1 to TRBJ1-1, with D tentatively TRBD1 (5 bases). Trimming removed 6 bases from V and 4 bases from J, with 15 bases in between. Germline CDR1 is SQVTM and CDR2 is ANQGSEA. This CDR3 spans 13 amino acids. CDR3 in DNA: TGCAGCGTGGCTAGCCGGGACTTCACTGAAGCTTTCTTT. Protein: CSVASRDFTEAFF.